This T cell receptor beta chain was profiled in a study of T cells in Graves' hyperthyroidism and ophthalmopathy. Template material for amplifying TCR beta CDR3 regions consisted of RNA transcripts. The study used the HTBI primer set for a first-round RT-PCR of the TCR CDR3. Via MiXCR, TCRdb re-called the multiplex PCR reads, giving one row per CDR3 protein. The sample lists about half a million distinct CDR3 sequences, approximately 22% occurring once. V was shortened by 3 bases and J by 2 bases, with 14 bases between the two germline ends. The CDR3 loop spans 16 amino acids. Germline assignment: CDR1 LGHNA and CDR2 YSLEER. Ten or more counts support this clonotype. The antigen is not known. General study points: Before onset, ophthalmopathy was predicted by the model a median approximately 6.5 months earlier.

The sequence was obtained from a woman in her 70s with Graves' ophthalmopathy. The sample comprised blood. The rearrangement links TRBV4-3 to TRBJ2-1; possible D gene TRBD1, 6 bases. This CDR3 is CASSQGAADPYNEQFF. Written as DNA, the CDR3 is TGCGCCAGCAGCCAGGGGGCCGCAGACCCCTACAATGAGCAGTTCTTC.